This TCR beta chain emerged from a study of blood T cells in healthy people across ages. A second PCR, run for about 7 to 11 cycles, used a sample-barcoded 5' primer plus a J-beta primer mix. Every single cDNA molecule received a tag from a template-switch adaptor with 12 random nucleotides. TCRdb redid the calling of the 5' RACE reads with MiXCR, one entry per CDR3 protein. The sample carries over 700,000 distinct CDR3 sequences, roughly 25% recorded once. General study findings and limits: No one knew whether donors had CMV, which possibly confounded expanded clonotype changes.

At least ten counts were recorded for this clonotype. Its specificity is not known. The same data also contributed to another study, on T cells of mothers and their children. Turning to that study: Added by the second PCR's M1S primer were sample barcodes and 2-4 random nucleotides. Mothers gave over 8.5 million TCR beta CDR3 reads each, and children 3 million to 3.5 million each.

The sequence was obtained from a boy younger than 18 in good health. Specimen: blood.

The CDR3 here is CSARAGETKGNEQFF. CDR3 coding DNA: TGCAGTGCTAGAGCCGGGGAGACTAAGGGCAATGAGCAGTTCTTC. The V and J genes are TRBV20-1 and TRBJ2-1; a weak D match, TRBD2 (5 bases). The V end lost 1 base, the J end lost 6 bases, and 16 bases lay between the germline ends. The CDR3 has 15 amino acids. Germline V gene sequence: CDR1 DFQATT, CDR2 SNEGSKA (reference sequence).